Presented here are 8 T cell receptor beta chains from one specimen sequenced in a study of shared clonotypes between healthy human individuals. TCRdb keeps only in-frame clones here, not all; method: immunoSEQ multiplex PCR. Of nearly 1,000,000 clones in the sample, 70% to 85% were seen once. Sequenced input: memory CD4+ T cells sorted from blood. The subset was: CD45RA-negative fraction. Receptors were obtained from a man younger than 35 in good health.

The rearrangement uses TRBV7-2 and TRBJ2-1; no clear D gene. Per the germline V gene, CDR1 is SGHTA and CDR2 is FQGNSA. The CDR3 is 14 amino acids. V lost 1 base, J lost 10 bases, and 14 bases lay in between. The CDR3 DNA reads as TGTGCCAGCAGCTTAGATCGCGGTATAGGGGAGCAGTTCTTC. Translated: CASSLDRGIGEQFF.

This clone was seen a handful of times. The chain combines TRBV30 with TRBJ1-1; D is unclear. V lost 0 bases, J lost 1 base, and 6 bases lay in between. The CDR3 has 13 residues. Germline V CDR1 and CDR2: GTSNPN, SVGIG (reference sequence). As DNA, the CDR3 is TGTGCCTGGAGTGTATACCAGAACACTGAAGCTTTCTTT. Encoded protein: CAWSVYQNTEAFF.

The chain is built from TRBV2 and TRBJ1-5; weak D call: TRBD1 (6 bases). V was cut by 3 bases and J by 0 bases, with 9 bases left in between. Germline V gene data show CDR1 as SNHLY and CDR2 as FYNNEI. The CDR3 totals 15 residues. The CDR3 DNA reads TGTGCCAGCAGTGATCAGGGGACTAGCAATCAGCCCCAGCATTTT. Its protein product is CASSDQGTSNQPQHF.

This chain uses TRBV4-1 with TRBJ1-4; D gene unclear. V shed 5 bases and J shed 4 bases, with 17 bases lying between them. Germline loops: CDR1 MGHRA, CDR2 YSYEKL. This CDR3 spans 16 amino acids. CDR3 residues: CASSSWVKNNNEKLFF. The CDR3 DNA reads as TGCGCCAGCAGCTCCTGGGTAAAGAACAATAATGAAAAACTGTTTTTT.

The rearrangement uses TRBV2 and TRBJ2-7; 11 bases agree with TRBD1. Germline values: CDR1 SNHLY, CDR2 FYNNEI. V lost 6 bases, J lost 8 bases, and 12 bases stayed unmatched. This CDR3 is built from 15 residues. CDR3 region: CASSIPGTGGSQQYF. The CDR3 region has the DNA TGTGCCAGCAGCATACCCGGGACAGGGGGTTCTCAGCAGTACTTC.

The gene calls are TRBV11-2 and TRBJ2-5; 7 bases map to TRBD1. Germline CDR1 and CDR2: SGHAT and FQNNGV. V shed 4 bases, J shed 4 bases, and the junction held 9 bases outside the gene matches. This CDR3 has 15 residues. CDR3 loop: CASSSIPGGAETQYF. CDR3 sequence (DNA): TGTGCCAGCAGCTCCATCCCAGGGGGAGCAGAGACCCAGTACTTC.

The genes are TRBV12-5 and TRBJ2-3; TRBD1 aligns across 8 bases. V dropped 0 bases and J dropped 6; count of bases not matched to a gene: 8. CDR3 length equals 16 residues. Per the germline V gene, CDR1 is LGHNT and CDR2 is FRNRAP. The CDR3 coding sequence is TGTGCTAGTGGTTTGGTACTGGGGCAGGGGGCTGATACGCAGTATTTT. Residues: CASGLVLGQGADTQYF. Supplemented by reference TRBV12-5 and TRBJ2-3, the full variable domain reads DARVTQTPRHKVTEMGQEVTMRCQPILGHNTVFWYRQTMMQGLELLAYFRNRAPLDDSGMPKDRFSAEMPDATLATLKIQPSEPRDSAVYFCASGLVLGQGADTQYFGPGTRLTVL.

This clone showed up just once. This rearrangement joins TRBV7-2 to TRBJ1-1, with 7 nucleotides matching TRBD1. With V trimmed by 5 bases and J by 1 base, 7 bases remained unmatched. CDR1 and CDR2 (germline): SGHTA, FQGNSA. The CDR3 is 15 residues long. The CDR3, as DNA: TGTGCCAGCAGCCCTAGGGGGCCTTCGAACACTGAAGCTTTCTTT. This sequence encodes CASSPRGPSNTEAFF.